This is a list of T cell receptor beta chains from one sample in a study of response to subunit inactivated influenza vaccine. Each CDR3 protein is one row after TCRdb ran MiXCR on the RT-PCR reads. The sample contains more than 450,000 distinct CDR3 sequences, 7.6% of which appear only once. The sample was PBMCs from blood, taken 23 to 25 months after vaccination. The source is a man between 50 and 69 years old who received an inactivated influenza vaccine. Both conserved end residues are part of each CDR3. The order of the fields is clone size, J gene, D gene, V gene, CDR3 length, CDR3 protein, CDR3 DNA. A D gene is named only where the DNA matches it firmly. For some rows the clone size is stated as once, few or many, or as a class when expanded; others skip it.

>-|TRBJ1-2|-|TRBV24-1|14
CATSDFLTDYGYTF
TGTGCCACCAGTGATTTCCTGACAGACTATGGCTACACCTTC
>few|TRBJ2-5|TRBD1|TRBV7-6|15
CASSHRLTGSETQYF
TGTGCCAGCAGCCATCGACTGACAGGGTCGGAGACCCAGTACTTC
>few|TRBJ2-3|-|TRBV10-3|14
CAISRVSPTDTQYF
TGTGCCATCAGTAGAGTCTCTCCCACAGATACGCAGTATTTT
>-|TRBJ2-6|-|TRBV6-5|18
CASSRLGLQRTGANVLTF
TGTGCCAGCAGCCGACTTGGACTTCAAAGGACTGGGGCCAACGTCCTGACTTTC
>few|TRBJ2-1|-|TRBV7-2|13
CASSPLAGNEQFF
TGTGCCAGCAGCCCATTAGCCGGAAATGAGCAGTTCTTC
>many|TRBJ2-1|TRBD2|TRBV11-1|16
CASSARTSGLYNEQFF
TGTGCCAGCAGCGCCCGGACTAGCGGGCTATACAATGAGCAGTTCTTC
>-|TRBJ2-3|-|TRBV29-1|12
CTGEKDTDTQYF
TGCACGGGGGAAAAAGACACAGATACGCAGTATTTT
>-|TRBJ2-3|TRBD2|TRBV20-1|18
CSARDEIAGGRREDTQYF
TGCAGTGCTAGAGATGAGATAGCGGGAGGCCGCAGGGAGGATACGCAGTATTTT
>-|TRBJ2-1|TRBD2|TRBV28|14
CASSLGGGGNEQFF
TGTGCCAGCAGTTTAGGCGGGGGTGGGAATGAGCAGTTCTTC
>many|TRBJ2-1|-|TRBV29-1|12
CSVDKNHNEQFF
TGCAGCGTTGATAAGAATCACAATGAGCAGTTCTTC
>-|TRBJ2-6|-|TRBV10-3|13
CAISSTGANVLTF
TGTGCCATCAGTTCTACTGGGGCCAACGTCCTGACTTTC
>few|TRBJ2-1|-|TRBV7-2|15
CASSPRRQVYNEQFF
TGTGCCAGCAGCCCGCGTAGACAGGTATACAATGAGCAGTTCTTC
>few|TRBJ2-5|-|TRBV12-3/TRBV12-4|15
CASSLRQTYQETQYF
TGTGCCAGCAGTTTGAGACAGACCTACCAAGAGACCCAGTACTTC
>-|TRBJ1-4|TRBD1|TRBV12-3/TRBV12-4|14
CASTGDRGVEKLFF
TGTGCCAGCACCGGGGACAGGGGCGTTGAAAAACTGTTTTTT